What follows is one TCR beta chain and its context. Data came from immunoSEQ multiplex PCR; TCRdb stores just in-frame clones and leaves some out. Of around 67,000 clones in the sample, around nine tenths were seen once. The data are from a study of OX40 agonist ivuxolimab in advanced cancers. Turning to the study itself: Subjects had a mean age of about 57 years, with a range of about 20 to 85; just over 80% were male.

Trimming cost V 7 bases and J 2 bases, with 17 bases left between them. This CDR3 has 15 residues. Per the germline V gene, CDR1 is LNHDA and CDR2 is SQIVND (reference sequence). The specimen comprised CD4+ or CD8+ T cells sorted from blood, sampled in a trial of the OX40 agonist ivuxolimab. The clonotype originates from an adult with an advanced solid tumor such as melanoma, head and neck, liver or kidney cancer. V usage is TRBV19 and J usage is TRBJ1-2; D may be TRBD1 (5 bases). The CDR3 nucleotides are TGTGCCAGTACCTCCGCGGGGGACGGGAACTATGGCTACACCTTC. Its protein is CASTSAGDGNYGYTF.